This T cell receptor (beta chain) was recovered during a study of shared clonotypes between healthy human individuals. As for this clone: Its antigen remains unidentified.

Naive CD8 cells lacked CD45RO and underwent positive selection for CCR7, leaving out terminally differentiated effector memory CD45RA+ cells. Using immunoSEQ multiplex PCR, the repertoire was profiled, and TCRdb retains in-frame clones only, with some absent. The sample carries some 580,000 clones, roughly 98% recorded once. This CDR3 is built from 17 residues. V lost 3 bases, J lost 6 bases, and 15 bases stayed unmatched. CDR1 is SQVTM, CDR2 ANQGSEA, per germline. General observations from the study: Generation of non-shared clonotypes was less probable than generation of clonotypes shared by all four donors.

The rearrangement links TRBV29-1 to TRBJ2-2; TRBD2 agrees at 8 bases. Sequencing used naive CD8+ T cells sorted from blood. The receptor was derived from a man aged 30 to 39 in good health. Here the CDR3 reads CSVDQSGGVSRAGELFF. CDR3 DNA: TGCAGCGTTGACCAGTCGGGAGGGGTATCTAGGGCCGGGGAGCTGTTTTTT.